The TCR beta chain under discussion was sequenced for a study of read filtering for tumor transcriptome and immune sequencing. For the study at large: By R-ISS, stages I, II and III held 8, 16 and 7 patients.

Findings and caveats of the study: This fraction held mixed bone marrow immune cells after CD138-negative sorting. Roughly four fifths of IR-seq clonotypes had one read, totaling about 3.5% of reads; RNA-seq: 74.6% and 44.6%.

Molecular barcoded adaptors covering alpha/delta and beta/gamma chains were used on approximately 400 ng RNA. From the reads, TCRdb called clonotypes with MiXCR, one entry per CDR3 protein. The sample includes approximately 60,000 distinct CDR3 sequences, roughly 20% of them seen just once. This clonotype was found many times. Its antigen remains unidentified. Sequenced: a population of CD138-negative cells sorted from bone marrow. This TCR came from a donor over 35 with multiple myeloma.

The CDR3 sequence is CSPRHLNTEAFF. Written as DNA, the CDR3 is TGCAGCCCCCGACACCTGAACACTGAAGCTTTCTTT. This chain connects TRBV29-1 to TRBJ1-1, with D hard to call. The V end was cut by 8 bases, the J end by 0 bases, with 10 bases between. Germline V gene sequence: CDR1 SQVTM, CDR2 ANQGSEA. This CDR3 has 12 amino acids. Combining the CDR3 with reference TRBV29-1 and TRBJ1-1 gives the whole variable domain SAVISQKPSRDICQRGTSLTIQCQVDSQVTMMFWYRQQPGQSLTLIATANQGSEATYESGFVIDKFPISRPNLTFSTLTVSNMSPEDSSIYLCSPRHLNTEAFFGQGTRLTVV.